What follows describes a single TCR beta chain. The RNA, roughly 0.5 to 1 ug, was put through reverse transcription using random hexamers. Across 54 Vbeta and 13 Jbeta, TCR beta CDR3 was amplified with immunoSEQ multiplex PCR. TCRdb analysed the immunoSEQ multiplex PCR reads with MiXCR anew, one entry per CDR3 protein. The sample includes a few hundred thousand distinct CDR3 sequences, around 93% of them seen just once. This specimen comes from a study of CD8 T cells in Susac syndrome. Sequencing was done on a sample of CD4+ T cells from PBMCs. This clonotype was obtained from a human donor with multiple sclerosis.

The CDR3 sequence is CASSVGTRAYNEQFF. The DNA for the CDR3 is TGTGCCAGCAGTGTGGGAACCCGCGCCTACAATGAGCAGTTCTTC. This chain joins TRBV3-1 and TRBJ2-1; D uncertain. V gave up 6 bases and J gave up 2 bases, with 14 bases separating them. Germline CDR1 reads LGHDT; CDR2 reads YNNKEL (reference sequence). This CDR3 has 15 amino acids.